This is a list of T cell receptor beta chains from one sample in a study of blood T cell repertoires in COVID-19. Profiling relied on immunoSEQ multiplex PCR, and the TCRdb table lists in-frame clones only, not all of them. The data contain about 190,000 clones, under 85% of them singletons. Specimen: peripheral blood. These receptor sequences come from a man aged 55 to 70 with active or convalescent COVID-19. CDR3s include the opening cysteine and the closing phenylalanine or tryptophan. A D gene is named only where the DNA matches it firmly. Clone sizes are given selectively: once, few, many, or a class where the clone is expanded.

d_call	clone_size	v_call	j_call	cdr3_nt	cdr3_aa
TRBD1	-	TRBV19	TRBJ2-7	TGTGCCAGTAGTATCAGGGGACAGGGGGCTGTAAGCGAGCAGTACTTC	CASSIRGQGAVSEQYF
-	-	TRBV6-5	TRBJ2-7	TGTGCCAGCAGCCGGGATCCCTCCTACGAGCAGTACTTC	CASSRDPSYEQYF
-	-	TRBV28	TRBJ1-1	TGTGCCAGCAGTTTATTGGGCAGGGCCTCCGCAAGGGCCACTGAAGCTTTCTTT	CASSLLGRASARATEAFF
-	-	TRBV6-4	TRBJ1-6	TGTGCCAGCAGTACAGGATTCCAGAATTCACCCCTCCACTTT	CASSTGFQNSPLHF
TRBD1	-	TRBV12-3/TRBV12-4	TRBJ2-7	TGTGCCAGCAGTACCGGGACAGCCTACGAGCAGTACTTC	CASSTGTAYEQYF
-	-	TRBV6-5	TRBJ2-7	TGTGCCAGCAGCCCCCGGGGTAGGCGGGAGCAGTACTTC	CASSPRGRREQYF
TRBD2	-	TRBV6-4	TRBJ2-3	TGTGCCAGCAGTGACTCAGATGGGCCAGCGGGAGAAACAGATACGCAGTATTTT	CASSDSDGPAGETDTQYF
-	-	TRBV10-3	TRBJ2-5	TGTGCCACCCGTGGGGAAAGGGGGAGACAAGAGACCCAGTACTTC	CATRGERGRQETQYF
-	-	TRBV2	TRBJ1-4	TGTGCCAGCAGCGTCAGGGAGGGGGGAGAAAAACTGTTTTTT	CASSVREGGEKLFF
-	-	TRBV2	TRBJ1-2	TGTGCCAGCAGTGAACTCCGGGAGGCTGGCTACACCTTC	CASSELREAGYTF
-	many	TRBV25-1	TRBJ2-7	TGTGCCAGCAGTGAATCACGCGGCAGGGGCAACGAGCAGTACTTC	CASSESRGRGNEQYF
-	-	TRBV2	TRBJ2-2	TGTGCCAGCAGTGAAGACGGTATCGGGGAGCTGTTTTTT	CASSEDGIGELFF
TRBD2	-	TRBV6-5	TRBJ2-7	TGTGCCAGCAGTTACCGGGGGGGCTCCTACGAGCAGTACTTC	CASSYRGGSYEQYF
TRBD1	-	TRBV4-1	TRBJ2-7	TGCGCCAGCAGCCTGGGACAGGGGTCCTACGAGCAGTACTTC	CASSLGQGSYEQYF
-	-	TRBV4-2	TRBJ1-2	TGTGCCAGCAGCCAAGACAGGCTTAACTATGGCTACACCTTC	CASSQDRLNYGYTF
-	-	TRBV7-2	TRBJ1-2	TGTGCCAGCAGCTTAGGGGGCACTCCCAACTATGGCTACACCTTC	CASSLGGTPNYGYTF
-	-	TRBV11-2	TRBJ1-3	TGTGCCAGCAGCCTCGGAAACACCATATATTTT	CASSLGNTIYF
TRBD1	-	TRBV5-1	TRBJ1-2	TGCGCCAGCAGCTCCTCCCCCAGGTCGGACAGGCAGACTGGCTACACCTTC	CASSSSPRSDRQTGYTF
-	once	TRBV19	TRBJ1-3	TGTGCCAGTAGTATGCCCGGACGGACATTGAACACCATATATTTT	CASSMPGRTLNTIYF
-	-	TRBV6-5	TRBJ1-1	TGTGCCAGCAGCCAACGGACAGAGACCACTGAAGCTTTCTTT	CASSQRTETTEAFF
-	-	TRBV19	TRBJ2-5	TGTGCCAGTAGTAAGGGACTCCAACAAGAGACCCAGTACTTC	CASSKGLQQETQYF
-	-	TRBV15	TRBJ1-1	TGTGCCACCAGCAGAGATCGGGACATACAAGCTTTCTTT	CATSRDRDIQAFF
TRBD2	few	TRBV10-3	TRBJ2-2	TGTGCCATCAGTGGGGGGGGTAGCGGGAGAGGAACCGGGGAGCTGTTTTTT	CAISGGGSGRGTGELFF
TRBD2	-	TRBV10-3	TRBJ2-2	TGTGCCATCAGTGAAGGGAGGGGACTCACCGGGGAGCTGTTTTTT	CAISEGRGLTGELFF
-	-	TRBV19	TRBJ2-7	TGTGCCAGTATTGGGGGCCCGTACGAGCAGTACTTC	CASIGGPYEQYF
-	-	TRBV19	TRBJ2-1	TGTGCCAGTAGTATAGTTCTCAGGGGAAATGAGCAGTTCTTC	CASSIVLRGNEQFF
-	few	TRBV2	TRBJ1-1	TGTGCCAGCAGTGAAGCGTCCCGGGGGAGCACTGAAGCTTTCTTT	CASSEASRGSTEAFF
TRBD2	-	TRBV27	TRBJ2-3	TGTGCCAGCAGTTTATCCCTAGCGGGAGCTTCAGATACGCAGTATTTT	CASSLSLAGASDTQYF
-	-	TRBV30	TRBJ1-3	TGTGCCTGGAGTCTCTCTGGAAACACCATATATTTT	CAWSLSGNTIYF
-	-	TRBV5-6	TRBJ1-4	TGTGCCAGCAGCCGCAGGACAACCCGGTTTGAAAAACTGTTTTTT	CASSRRTTRFEKLFF
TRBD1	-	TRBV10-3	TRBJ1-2	TGTGCCATCAGTGGGGACAGGGGAGTAGACTATGGCTACACCTTC	CAISGDRGVDYGYTF
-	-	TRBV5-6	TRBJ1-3	TGTGCCAGCAGCCTGACACAGCCTGGAAACACCATATATTTT	CASSLTQPGNTIYF
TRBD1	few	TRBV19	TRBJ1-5	TGTGCCAGTAATATAGGACAGGGGCATCAGCCCCAGCATTTT	CASNIGQGHQPQHF
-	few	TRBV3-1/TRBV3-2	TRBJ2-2	TGTGCCAGCAGCCCACAGAAGGAGCTGTTTTTT	CASSPQKELFF
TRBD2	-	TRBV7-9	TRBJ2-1	TGTGCCAGCAGCTTAGCTGGTCTAGCGGGAGTAAGGAATGAGCAGTTCTTC	CASSLAGLAGVRNEQFF
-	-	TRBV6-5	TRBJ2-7	TGTGCCAGCACCATTACCCGGGGATACTACGAGCAGTACTTC	CASTITRGYYEQYF
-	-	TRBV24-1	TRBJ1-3	TGTGCACCGGGGCGGGGCAGCTCTGGAAACACCATATATTTT	CAPGRGSSGNTIYF
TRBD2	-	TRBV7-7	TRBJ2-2	TGTGCCAGCAGTTCTAGCGGGGCCGGAGCCGGGGAGCTGTTTTTT	CASSSSGAGAGELFF
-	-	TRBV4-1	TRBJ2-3	TGCGCCAGCAGAAATTCCGGCGGGACCCCAGATACGCAGTATTTT	CASRNSGGTPDTQYF
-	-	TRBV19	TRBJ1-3	TGTGCCAGTGAGGGACTGAGATCTGGAAACACCATATATTTT	CASEGLRSGNTIYF
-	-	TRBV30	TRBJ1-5	TGTGCCTGGAGTGTAGCCCTCCATCAGCCCCAGCATTTT	CAWSVALHQPQHF
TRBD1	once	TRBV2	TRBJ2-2	TGTGCCAGCAGACAGGGGTACGGGGAGCTGTTTTTT	CASRQGYGELFF
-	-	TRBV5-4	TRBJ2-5	TGTGCCAGCAGCTTGGCGTCGTACCAAGAGACCCAGTACTTC	CASSLASYQETQYF
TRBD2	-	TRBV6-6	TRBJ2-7	TGTGCCAGCAGCCAAATACGGGGCGGGAGGGCGGATGAGCAGTACTTC	CASSQIRGGRADEQYF
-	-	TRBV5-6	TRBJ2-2	TGTGCCAGCAGCTTGGGACTCTTCGGGGAGCTGTTTTTT	CASSLGLFGELFF
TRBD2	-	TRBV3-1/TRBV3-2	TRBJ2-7	TGTGCCAGCAGCCCTACGCGGGGGAGCTCCTACGAGCAGTACTTC	CASSPTRGSSYEQYF
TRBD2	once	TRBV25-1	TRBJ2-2	TGTGCCAGCAGCCGGCGGGAGGGCCGTACCGGGGAGCTGTTTTTT	CASSRREGRTGELFF
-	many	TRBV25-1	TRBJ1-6	TGTGCCAGCACCGCGTCGGGGACAAATAATTCACCCCTCCACTTT	CASTASGTNNSPLHF
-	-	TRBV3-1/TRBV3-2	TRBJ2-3	TGTGCCAGCAGCCAAACCCCAGGGGTCAGCACAGATACGCAGTATTTT	CASSQTPGVSTDTQYF
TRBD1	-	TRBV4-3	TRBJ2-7	TGCGCCAGCAGCCGAGGACAGGGGGCTACCTACGAGCAGTACTTC	CASSRGQGATYEQYF
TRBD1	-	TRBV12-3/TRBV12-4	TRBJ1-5	TGTGCCAGCACCCGGGACAGAAGTCAGCCCCAGCATTTT	CASTRDRSQPQHF
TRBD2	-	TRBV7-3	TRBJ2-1	TGTGCCAGCAGCCCCTCTCTAGCGGGAGGTAATGAGCAGTTCTTC	CASSPSLAGGNEQFF
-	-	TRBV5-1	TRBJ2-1	TGCGCCAGCAGCCTAATATCGTACTCCTACAATGAGCAGTTCTTC	CASSLISYSYNEQFF
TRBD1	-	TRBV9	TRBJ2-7	TGTGCCAGCAGCAACCGTCCGGGACAGGGCTACGAGCAGTACTTC	CASSNRPGQGYEQYF
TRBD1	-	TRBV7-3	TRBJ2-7	TGTGCCAGCAGCGACTCCGGGACAGGAGGATTACGCTTC	CASSDSGTGGLRF
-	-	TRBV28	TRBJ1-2	TGTGCCAGCACCCAACAGGGAGCCTATGGCTACACCTTC	CASTQQGAYGYTF
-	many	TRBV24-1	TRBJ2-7	TGTGCCACCCCAGAGGGAATTCCGGTTGGGAGCTCCTACGAGCAGTACTTC	CATPEGIPVGSSYEQYF
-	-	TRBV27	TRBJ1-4	TGTGCCAGCAGTGAGAGGAAAAATGAAAAACTGTTTTTT	CASSERKNEKLFF
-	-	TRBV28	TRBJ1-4	TGTGCCAGCAGAAGTGGCCCAGAAAAACTGTTTTTT	CASRSGPEKLFF
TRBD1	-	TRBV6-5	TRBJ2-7	TGTGCCAGCAGGGCAGTCGACAGGGGATCCTACGAGCAGTACTTC	CASRAVDRGSYEQYF